This T cell receptor beta chain was identified in a study of cytomegalovirus exposure and HLA in healthy donors. Overall study: Earlier findings included about 120 million unique TCR beta sequences obtained from roughly 200 million T cells.

General study results and limits: The listing of roughly 160 TCR beta chains classed them as cytomegalovirus-associated. The likely origin of a cluster of highly shared sequence variants was a sequencing artifact.

Comment on this clone: As yet, its antigen is unknown.

Use of 60 Vbeta and 13 Jbeta primers characterized the PCR. The repertoire was sequenced with immunoSEQ multiplex PCR; TCRdb's copy has only in-frame clones and lacks some. The sample includes hundreds of thousands of clones, roughly 80% of them seen just once. V lost 5 bases, J lost 8 bases, and 5 bases stayed unmatched. Germline V gene data show CDR1 as SGHTA and CDR2 as FQGTGA. The CDR3 runs to 13 residues. This receptor was obtained from a girl aged 2 to 10 in good health and CMV-seronegative. The sample taken for sequencing was PBMCs. The V call is TRBV7-3, the J call TRBJ2-1; 8 nucleotides line up with TRBD2. Here the CDR3 reads CASSRPGGDEQFF. CDR3 coding DNA: TGTGCCAGCAGCCGCCCCGGGGGGGATGAGCAGTTCTTC.